The 8 T cell receptor beta chains presented below share a single source sample, sequenced in a study of blood T cell repertoires in COVID-19. Here immunoSEQ multiplex PCR was the method, and the copy in TCRdb shows in-frame clones only, minus some. The sample includes fewer than 150,000 clones, about 79% of them seen just once. The sample taken for sequencing was peripheral blood. The receptors shown here come from a man between 65 and 85 years old with acute or convalescent COVID-19.

This chain uses TRBV4-3 with TRBJ1-2; unclear D gene. The CDR3 spans 15 residues. Germline lookup yields CDR1 LGHNA and CDR2 YSLEER. V dropped 0 bases and J dropped 2 bases, with 10 bases sitting between them. CDR3: CASSQDVVVNYGYTF. The CDR3 DNA reads TGCGCCAGCAGCCAAGATGTGGTAGTGAACTATGGCTACACCTTC.

V usage is TRBV6-5 and J usage is TRBJ1-6; 7 bases line up with TRBD1. Germline V gene sequence: CDR1 MNHEY, CDR2 SVGAGI. Trimming removed 4 bases from V and 5 bases from J; junction bases left unmatched: 2. This CDR3 comprises 14 residues. CDR3 sequence: CASSLQGNNSPLHF. CDR3 bases: TGTGCCAGCAGTTTACAGGGGAATAATTCACCCCTCCACTTT.

V is TRBV6-6 and J is TRBJ1-2; possible D gene TRBD1, 5 bases. This CDR3 is 18 amino acids long. Germline V gives CDR1 MNHNY, CDR2 SVGAGI (reference sequence). Trimming shortened V by 5 bases and J by 3 bases, and 25 bases separated the two germline ends. CDR3 bases: TGTGCCAGCAGTCAACCCAAAACTGACAGTGACAAATACTATGGCTACACCTTC. Translated, it gives CASSQPKTDSDKYYGYTF.

This sequence joins TRBV9 and TRBJ2-1; 10 bases match TRBD1. V shed 0 bases, J shed 7 bases, and the junction held 7 bases outside the gene matches. CDR1 is SGDLS and CDR2 is YYNGEE in the germline V gene. The CDR3 is 16 residues long. CDR3 loop: CASSVEGDRGENEQFF. In DNA form, the CDR3 reads TGTGCCAGCAGCGTAGAGGGGGACAGGGGAGAGAATGAGCAGTTCTTC.

This clone was found a few times. The chain links TRBV5-1 to TRBJ1-3; D gene uncertain. The CDR3 totals 15 residues. The V end lost 0 bases, the J end lost 2 bases, and 9 bases lay between the germline ends. Germline V gene sequence: CDR1 SGHRS, CDR2 YFSETQ. The CDR3 bases are TGCGCCAGCAGCTTGGGGCCCGAAGCTGGAAACACCATATATTTT. Its translation is CASSLGPEAGNTIYF. Filled out from reference TRBV5-1 and TRBJ1-3, the complete variable domain reads KAGVTQTPRYLIKTRGQQVTLSCSPISGHRSVSWYQQTPGQGLQFLFEYFSETQRNKGNFPGRFSGRQFSNSRSEMNVSTLELGDSALYLCASSLGPEAGNTIYFGEGSWLTVV.

The gene calls are TRBV11-2 and TRBJ2-2, with 9 bases matching TRBD1. Germline-derived CDR1 and CDR2 are SGHAT and FQNNGV. There are 16 residues in the CDR3. The V gene end was trimmed by 3 bases and the J gene end by 1 base; junction bases not matched to a gene: 3. CDR3: CASSFLGQGNTGELFF. CDR3 nucleotide sequence: TGTGCCAGCAGCTTCCTGGGACAGGGGAACACCGGGGAGCTGTTTTTT.

The rearrangement links TRBV5-1 to TRBJ2-3; 15 bases fit TRBD2. Per the germline V gene, CDR1 is SGHRS and CDR2 is YFSETQ. V was pared by 3 bases and J by 7 bases, with 9 bases of the junction left unmatched. This CDR3 spans 17 amino acids. The CDR3 sequence is CASSSGLAGGLVNTQYF. DNA for the CDR3: TGCGCCAGCAGCTCAGGACTAGCGGGGGGGTTGGTGAATACGCAGTATTTT.

The chain recombines TRBV12-5 with TRBJ1-5, with 11 bases aligning to TRBD1. Germline values: CDR1 LGHNT, CDR2 FRNRAP. The V segment lost 5 bases and the J segment 0 bases; nucleotides outside the gene matches: 12. CDR3 length equals 19 residues. CDR3 nucleotide sequence: TGTGCTAGTGGTCCTCGGACAGGGGGCGGATTATATAGCAATCAGCCCCAGCATTTT. This sequence encodes CASGPRTGGGLYSNQPQHF.